The subject of this entry is one T cell receptor (beta chain). What it recognizes is unknown. This sample is drawn from a study of cytomegalovirus exposure and HLA in healthy donors. Study-level points and caveats: Cytomegalovirus status, reportedly, was diagnosed with high specificity and sensitivity by the classifier. Common viral pathogens seemed to be connected with several of the most significant clusters, according to a later analysis.

PCR employed 60 Vbeta and 13 Jbeta primers. Clones were read by immunoSEQ multiplex PCR, and TCRdb kept only the in-frame ones, dropping some. This sample has some 180,000 clones, with about 81% found just once. Input material: PBMCs. The sequence derives from a man between 35 and 55 years old in good health and CMV-seronegative.

CDR3 sequence reads: CASQGKNIQYF. The CDR3 nucleotides read TGTGCCAGCCAGGGGAAAAACATTCAGTACTTC. The chain combines TRBV18 with TRBJ2-4; perhaps TRBD1 as D (6 bases). The germline gives CDR1 KGHSH, CDR2 LQKENI. The V end lost 8 bases, the J end lost 4 bases, and 6 bases lay between the germline ends. This CDR3 contains 11 residues. Drawing the rest from reference TRBV18 and TRBJ2-4, the complete variable domain is NAGVMQNPRHLVRRRGQEARLRCSPMKGHSHVYWYRQLPEEGLKFMVYLQKENIIDESGMPKERFSAEFPKEGPSILRIQQVVRGDSAAYFCASQGKNIQYFGAGTRLSVL.